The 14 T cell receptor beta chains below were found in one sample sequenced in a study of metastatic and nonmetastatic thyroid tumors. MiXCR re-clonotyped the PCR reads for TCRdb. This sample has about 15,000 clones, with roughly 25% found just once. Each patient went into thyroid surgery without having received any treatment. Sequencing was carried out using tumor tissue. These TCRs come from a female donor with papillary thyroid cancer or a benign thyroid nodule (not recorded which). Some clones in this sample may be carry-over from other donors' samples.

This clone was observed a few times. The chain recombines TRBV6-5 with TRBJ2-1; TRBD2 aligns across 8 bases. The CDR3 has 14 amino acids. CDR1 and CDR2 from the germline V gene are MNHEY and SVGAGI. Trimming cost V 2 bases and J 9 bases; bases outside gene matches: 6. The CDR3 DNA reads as TGTGCCAGCAGTTACCAAAGGACTAGCCCTGAGCAGTTCTTC. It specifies CASSYQRTSPEQFF.

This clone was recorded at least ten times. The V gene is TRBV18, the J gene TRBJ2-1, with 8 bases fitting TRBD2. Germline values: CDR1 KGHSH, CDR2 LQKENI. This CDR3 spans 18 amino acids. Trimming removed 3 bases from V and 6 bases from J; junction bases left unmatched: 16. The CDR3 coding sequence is TGTGCCAGCTCACCCTCCCCGGCCCTAGCGGGTTCCCCCAATGAGCAGTTCTTC. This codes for CASSPSPALAGSPNEQFF.

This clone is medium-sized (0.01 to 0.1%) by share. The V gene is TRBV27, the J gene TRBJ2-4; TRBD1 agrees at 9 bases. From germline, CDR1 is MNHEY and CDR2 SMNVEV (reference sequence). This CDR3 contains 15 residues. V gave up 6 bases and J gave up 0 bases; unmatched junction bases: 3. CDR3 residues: CASRQGAGAKNIQYF. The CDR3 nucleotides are TGTGCCAGCAGACAGGGGGCGGGAGCCAAAAACATTCAGTACTTC.

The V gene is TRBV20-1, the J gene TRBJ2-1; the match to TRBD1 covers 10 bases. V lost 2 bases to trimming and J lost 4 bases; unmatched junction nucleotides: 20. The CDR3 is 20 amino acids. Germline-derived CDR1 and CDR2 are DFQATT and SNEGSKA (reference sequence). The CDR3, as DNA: TGCAGTGCTAGATGGGACAGGGGTTTCGTCGCCCCGAGGAGGTACAATGAGCAGTTCTTC. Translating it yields CSARWDRGFVAPRRYNEQFF.

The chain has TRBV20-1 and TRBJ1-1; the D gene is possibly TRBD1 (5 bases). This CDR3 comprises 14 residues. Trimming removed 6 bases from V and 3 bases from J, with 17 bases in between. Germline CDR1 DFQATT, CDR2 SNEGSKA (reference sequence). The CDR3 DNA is TGCAGTGCCAACCCACCAGACAGCCACACTGAAGCTTTCTTT. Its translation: CSANPPDSHTEAFF.

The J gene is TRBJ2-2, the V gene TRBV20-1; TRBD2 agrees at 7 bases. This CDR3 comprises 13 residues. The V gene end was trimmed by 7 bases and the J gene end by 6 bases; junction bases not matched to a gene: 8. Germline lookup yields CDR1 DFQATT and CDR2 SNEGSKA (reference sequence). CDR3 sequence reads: CSVLWEGPGELFF. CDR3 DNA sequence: TGCAGTGTATTGTGGGAGGGTCCCGGGGAGCTGTTTTTT.

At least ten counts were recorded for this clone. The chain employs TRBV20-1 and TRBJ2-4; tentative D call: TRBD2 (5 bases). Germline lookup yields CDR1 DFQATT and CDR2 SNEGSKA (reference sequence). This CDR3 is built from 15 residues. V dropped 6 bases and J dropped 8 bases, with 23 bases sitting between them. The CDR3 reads CSAHQPSASRYIQYF. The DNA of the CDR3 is TGCAGTGCGCACCAACCTTCGGCTAGCAGATACATTCAGTACTTC.

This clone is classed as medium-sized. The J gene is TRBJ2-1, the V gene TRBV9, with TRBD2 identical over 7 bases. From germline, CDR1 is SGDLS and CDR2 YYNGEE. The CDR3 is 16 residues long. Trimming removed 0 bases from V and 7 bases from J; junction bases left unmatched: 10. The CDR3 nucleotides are TGTGCCAGCAGCGTAGAGATCGGCGGGAGAATAAATGAGCAGTTCTTC. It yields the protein CASSVEIGGRINEQFF.

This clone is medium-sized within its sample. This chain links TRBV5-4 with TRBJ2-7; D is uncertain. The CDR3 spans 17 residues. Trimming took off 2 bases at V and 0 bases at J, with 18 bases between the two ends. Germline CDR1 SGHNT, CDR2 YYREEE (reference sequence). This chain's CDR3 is CASSFHTRSGSSYEQYF. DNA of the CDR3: TGTGCCAGCAGCTTCCATACGAGATCAGGAAGCTCCTACGAGCAGTACTTC.

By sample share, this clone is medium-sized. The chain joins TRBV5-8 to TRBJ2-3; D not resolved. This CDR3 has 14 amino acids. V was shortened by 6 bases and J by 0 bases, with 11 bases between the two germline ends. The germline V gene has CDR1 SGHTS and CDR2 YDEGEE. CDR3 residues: CASMIIGSTDTQYF. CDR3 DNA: TGTGCCAGCATGATAATTGGGAGCACAGATACGCAGTATTTT.

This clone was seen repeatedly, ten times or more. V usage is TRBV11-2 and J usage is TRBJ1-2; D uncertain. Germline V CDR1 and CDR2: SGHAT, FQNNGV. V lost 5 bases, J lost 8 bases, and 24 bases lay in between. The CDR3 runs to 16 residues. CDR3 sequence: CASSRDGSVGMGGYTF. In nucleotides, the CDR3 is TGTGCCAGCAGCAGAGATGGGTCAGTGGGAATGGGGGGCTACACCTTC.

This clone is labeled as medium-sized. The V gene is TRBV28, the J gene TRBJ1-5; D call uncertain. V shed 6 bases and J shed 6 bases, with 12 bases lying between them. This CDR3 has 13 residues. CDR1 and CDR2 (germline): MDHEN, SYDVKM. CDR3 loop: CASRRTGFQPQHF. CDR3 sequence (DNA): TGTGCCAGCAGGCGGACCGGGTTTCAGCCCCAGCATTTT.

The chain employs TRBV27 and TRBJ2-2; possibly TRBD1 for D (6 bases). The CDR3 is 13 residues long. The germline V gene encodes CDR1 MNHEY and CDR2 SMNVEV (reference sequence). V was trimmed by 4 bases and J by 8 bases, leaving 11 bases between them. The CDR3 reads CASSYQGFGELFF. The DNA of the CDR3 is TGTGCCAGCAGTTACCAGGGGTTTGGGGAGCTGTTTTTT.

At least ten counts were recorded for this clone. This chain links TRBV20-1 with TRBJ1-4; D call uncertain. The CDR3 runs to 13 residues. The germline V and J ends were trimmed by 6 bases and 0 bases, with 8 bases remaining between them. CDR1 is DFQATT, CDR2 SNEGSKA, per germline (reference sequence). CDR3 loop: CSASRATNEKLFF. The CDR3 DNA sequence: TGCAGTGCCAGCCGGGCAACTAATGAAAAACTGTTTTTT.